This TCR beta chain was captured by sequencing in a study of T cell changes during pregnancy in multiple sclerosis. Sequencing was performed with immunoSEQ multiplex PCR; in TCRdb, only in-frame clones are kept and a portion is missing. The table records approximately 100,000 clones, 85% to 95% of them present only once. The CDR3 covers 15 residues. Trimming removed 1 base from V and 5 bases from J, with 14 bases in between. Per the germline V gene, CDR1 is SEHNR and CDR2 is FQNEAQ (reference sequence). This rearrangement joins TRBV7-9 to TRBJ1-2; possible D gene TRBD1, 5 bases. The TCR sequence derives from a female donor with multiple sclerosis, enrolled in a pregnancy study. Sequencing was performed on peripheral blood, taken in the first trimester of pregnancy. The CDR3 sequence: CASSLGGWDYYGYTF. The CDR3, as DNA: TGTGCCAGCAGCTTAGGGGGTTGGGACTATTATGGCTACACCTTC. The full variable domain, in which reference TRBV7-9 and TRBJ1-2 provide the parts outside the CDR3, is DTGVSQNPRHKITKRGQNVTFRCDPISEHNRLYWYRQTLGQGPEFLTYFQNEAQLEKSRLLSDRFSAERPKGSFSTLEIQRTEQGDSAMYLCASSLGGWDYYGYTFGSGTRLTVV.